The source of this T cell receptor beta chain is a study of CD8+ T cells in alopecia areata. About the study: Patients in the treated group were given tofacitinib by mouth, 5 to 10 mg twice a day. Dosing spanned 6 to 18 months on tofacitinib, then 6 months off drug.

Treatment given: oral pan-JAK inhibitor, 5-10 mg twice daily. TCR sequencing used cDNA made by reverse transcription of extracted RNA. Profiled with immunoSEQ multiplex PCR; TCRdb holds only in-frame clones, not every one. The table lists about 210,000 clones, around two fifths of them singletons. The material was CD4+ T cells sorted from blood, obtained at approximately week 30, from a patient treated with tofacitinib. This sequence originates from a human donor with alopecia areata.

The CDR3 protein is CASSTTPAYEQYF. Written as DNA, the CDR3 is TGCGCCAGCAGCACGACACCGGCCTACGAGCAGTACTTC. The chain is built from TRBV5-1 and TRBJ2-7; D unresolved. V lost 4 bases to trimming and J lost 2 bases, with 10 bases between them. This CDR3 is built from 13 residues. The germline V gene encodes CDR1 SGHRS and CDR2 YFSETQ.